The 25 T cell receptor beta chains presented below share a single source sample, sequenced in a study of blood T cell repertoires in COVID-19. Data came from immunoSEQ multiplex PCR; TCRdb stores just in-frame clones and leaves some out. Counted here are 240,000 or so clones, roughly 86% occurring once; the ten biggest clones make up 0.7% to 0.85%. Sequences were obtained from peripheral blood. The receptor source for this set is a woman in her 30s with acute or convalescent COVID-19.

This chain uses TRBV12-1 with TRBJ1-5; TRBD1, the table's D call, was not compared with the DNA. TRBV12-1 constitutes a pseudogene. The CDR3 covers 17 residues. The CDR3 spells CASSRDRVNYSNQPQHF. The CDR3 DNA reads TGTGCCAGCAGCCGGGACAGGGTAAACTATAGCAATCAGCCCCAGCATTTT.

The V call is TRBV30, the J call TRBJ2-5; 9 positions match TRBD1. Trimming took 1 base from V and 2 from J; bases not matched to a gene: 5. The CDR3 runs 15 residues. CDR1 GTSNPN and CDR2 SVGIG come from the germline V gene (reference sequence). The CDR3 DNA sequence: TGTGCCTGGAGTGCCGGGACAGGGACGCAAGAGACCCAGTACTTC. As protein: CAWSAGTGTQETQYF.

This clone has a single count. This chain connects TRBV5-1 to TRBJ1-5; 8 bases align to TRBD1. The CDR3 sequence is 16 residues long. The V gene end was trimmed by 4 bases and the J gene end by 1 base; junction bases not matched to a gene: 7. Per the germline V gene, CDR1 is SGHRS and CDR2 is YFSETQ. As DNA, the CDR3 is TGCGCCAGCAGCCCTACGACAGGGGAAAGCAATCAGCCCCAGCATTTT. The encoded protein is CASSPTTGESNQPQHF.

This chain uses TRBV30 with TRBJ2-1; 8 bases fit TRBD2. The CDR3 runs 12 residues. CDR1 is GTSNPN, CDR2 SVGIG, per germline (reference sequence). V was clipped by 0 bases and J by 10 bases; unmatched bases: 2. This chain's CDR3 is CAWSVRLAEQFF. CDR3 DNA: TGTGCCTGGAGTGTACGACTAGCGGAGCAGTTCTTC.

The J gene is TRBJ2-1, the V gene TRBV7-6; 12 bases agree with TRBD2. The CDR3 runs 16 residues. V gave up 3 bases and J gave up 4 bases; unmatched junction bases: 4. Germline CDR1 reads SGHVS; CDR2 reads FNYEAQ. CDR3 amino acids: CASSFGGLAGYNEQFF. CDR3 nucleotides: TGTGCCAGCAGCTTTGGGGGACTAGCGGGTTACAATGAGCAGTTCTTC.

The rearrangement links TRBV13 to TRBJ2-7; D unresolved. The ends were cut back, 3 bases at V and 0 bases at J, with 6 bases in the middle. The CDR3 extends over 13 amino acids. CDR1 is PRHDT, CDR2 FYEKMQ, per germline (reference sequence). CDR3 region: CASSFQFSYEQYF. CDR3 DNA sequence: TGTGCCAGCAGCTTTCAGTTCTCCTACGAGCAGTACTTC.

The chain couples TRBV6-2 or TRBV6-3 to TRBJ2-6; 8 bases match TRBD1. Unmatched junction bases numbered 8, after V lost 5 bases and J lost 2 bases. Germline V gene data show CDR1 as MNHEY and CDR2 as SVGEGT. The CDR3 covers 17 residues. The CDR3 DNA follows: TGTGCCAGCAGTGACCGGGACAGGCCAACTGGGGCCAACGTCCTGACTTTC. It encodes CASSDRDRPTGANVLTF.

V usage is TRBV7-2 and J usage is TRBJ2-6; possibly TRBD1 for D (5 bases). V lost 5 bases and J lost 1, with 12 bases in between. Germline V gene sequence: CDR1 SGHTA, CDR2 FQGNSA. There are 16 residues in the CDR3. The CDR3 DNA is TGTGCCAGCAGCACATTTACAGGATCTGGGGCCAACGTCCTGACTTTC. This sequence encodes CASSTFTGSGANVLTF. The entire variable domain, with the rest obtained from reference TRBV7-2 and TRBJ2-6, is as follows: GAGVSQSPSNKVTEKGKDVELRCDPISGHTALYWYRQSLGQGLEFLIYFQGNSAPDKSGLPSDRFSAERTGGSVSTLTIQRTQQEDSAVYLCASSTFTGSGANVLTFGAGSRLTVL.

This clone was seen a few times. The chain joins TRBV28 to TRBJ2-7; the D gene is possibly TRBD1 (6 bases). The CDR3 is made up of 13 amino acids. Germline V gene lookup returns CDR1 MDHEN and CDR2 SYDVKM. Between the trimmed V and J ends, which lost 6 bases and 6 bases, there was a span of 15 bases. The CDR3, as DNA: TGTGCCAGCAGCTCCGGGACATTTGGCGAGCAGTACTTC. It translates to CASSSGTFGEQYF.

J is TRBJ2-1 and V is TRBV7-2; no clear D gene. Germline V gives CDR1 SGHTA, CDR2 FQGNSA. This CDR3 region has 15 residues. The V end lost 1 base, the J end lost 0 bases, and 7 bases lay between the germline ends. In DNA, the CDR3 is TGTGCCAGCAGCTTAGTACAGTTCTCCTACAATGAGCAGTTCTTC. This gives the protein CASSLVQFSYNEQFF.

V is TRBV5-1 and J is TRBJ1-1; 7 bases map to TRBD1. This CDR3 has 14 amino acids. CDR1 and CDR2 (germline): SGHRS, YFSETQ. V lost 4 bases to trimming and J lost 3 bases; unmatched junction nucleotides: 6. CDR3 sequence: CASSPGQGDTEAFF. CDR3 nucleotide sequence: TGCGCCAGCAGCCCGGGGCAGGGGGACACTGAAGCTTTCTTT. Full variable domain (remainder filled in from reference TRBV5-1 and TRBJ1-1): KAGVTQTPRYLIKTRGQQVTLSCSPISGHRSVSWYQQTPGQGLQFLFEYFSETQRNKGNFPGRFSGRQFSNSRSEMNVSTLELGDSALYLCASSPGQGDTEAFFGQGTRLTVV.

The chain couples TRBV3-1 (or the pseudogene TRBV3-2) to TRBJ2-7, with TRBD2 matching 11 bases. Germline values: CDR1 LGHDT, CDR2 YNNKEL (reference sequence). With 0 bases clipped from V and 1 base from J, the junction kept 2 bases outside the gene matches. The CDR3 is made up of 16 amino acids. The CDR3 sequence is CASSQDGTSGSYEQYF. In DNA, the CDR3 is TGTGCCAGCAGCCAAGATGGGACTAGCGGATCCTACGAGCAGTACTTC.

V usage is TRBV6-2 or TRBV6-3 and J usage is TRBJ2-3; 9 bases match TRBD1. Germline CDR1 reads MNHEY; CDR2 reads SVGEGT. The J segment lost 6 bases and the V segment lost 3 bases, leaving 7 bases of the junction unmatched. This CDR3 is built from 15 residues. CDR3 nucleotide sequence: TGTGCCAGCAGTTATTTGGGACAGGGAGGGGATACGCAGTATTTT. Translated: CASSYLGQGGDTQYF.

The chain joins TRBV27 to TRBJ1-5; D call uncertain. Per germline, CDR1 MNHEY and CDR2 SMNVEV (reference sequence). V gave up 5 bases and J gave up 4 bases, with 18 bases separating them. The CDR3 is 16 residues long. CDR3 sequence reads: CASSPIGSGENQPQHF. The CDR3 nucleotides are TGTGCCAGCAGTCCCATTGGATCTGGGGAGAATCAGCCCCAGCATTTT.

The J gene is TRBJ1-2, the V gene TRBV18, with 8 nucleotides matching TRBD1. V shed 2 bases and J 6 bases; nucleotides not matched to a gene: 8. Germline lookup yields CDR1 KGHSH and CDR2 LQKENI. This CDR3 contains 15 residues. This CDR3 reads CASSPRSRGQDGYTF. The CDR3 nucleotides read TGTGCCAGCTCACCAAGGTCCAGGGGGCAGGATGGCTACACCTTC.

CDR3 sequence (DNA): TGTGCCAGCAGTGACTCTCGGCTAGCGGGAGGGGATGAGCAGTTCTTC. Its translation: CASSDSRLAGGDEQFF. The rearrangement uses TRBV6-4 and TRBJ2-1; 12 bases line up with TRBD2. CDR1 MRHNA and CDR2 SNTAGT come from the germline V gene. J lost 8 bases, V lost 0 bases, and 5 bases had no gene match. The CDR3 spans 16 residues.

The chain has TRBV5-6 and TRBJ1-1; possibly TRBD1 for D (6 bases). Germline CDR1 reads SGHDT; CDR2 reads YYEEEE. This CDR3 has 16 residues. With 4 bases removed from V and 3 bases from J, the gap between germline ends came to 19 bases. CDR3 sequence reads: CASSPYIRGWDTEAFF. Here the CDR3 DNA reads TGTGCCAGCAGCCCATACATTAGGGGGTGGGACACTGAAGCTTTCTTT.

A few counts support this clone. This sequence joins TRBV5-1 and TRBJ1-6, with D possibly matching TRBD1 (6 bases). Between the trimmed V and J ends, which lost 3 bases and 0 bases, there was a span of 19 bases. Germline CDR1 reads SGHRS; CDR2 reads YFSETQ. This CDR3 has 19 residues. The CDR3 DNA is TGCGCCAGCAGCTCAGGACCCAGGGGAGGGGGCTCCTATAATTCACCCCTCCACTTT. Protein product: CASSSGPRGGGSYNSPLHF.

This clone was recorded a few times. The V and J genes are TRBV5-4 and TRBJ2-7, with TRBD1 matching 7 bases. J was trimmed by 6 bases and V by 7 bases; bases with no gene match: 4. This CDR3 has 11 amino acids. Germline-derived CDR1 and CDR2 are SGHNT and YYREEE (reference sequence). CDR3 in amino acids: CASGQESEQYF. CDR3 nucleotides: TGTGCCAGCGGACAGGAGAGCGAGCAGTACTTC.

The V and J genes are TRBV4-3 and TRBJ2-6; D is uncertain. The CDR3 length is 14 residues. Trimming took off 0 bases at V and 13 bases at J, with 13 bases between the two ends. The V gene's germline CDR1 is LGHNA and CDR2 YSLEER. The DNA of the CDR3 is TGCGCCAGCAGCCAAGATAGTCGTCGTTCGGTCCTGACTTTC. Its translation is CASSQDSRRSVLTF.

J is TRBJ2-1 and V is TRBV5-1; D possibly corresponds to TRBD1 (6 bases). The germline gives CDR1 SGHRS, CDR2 YFSETQ. Trimming took off 4 bases at V and 9 bases at J, with 20 bases between the two ends. This CDR3 is built from 15 residues. The CDR3 loop reads CASSPTGIETGEQFF. CDR3 bases: TGCGCCAGCAGCCCCACAGGGATTGAGACTGGTGAGCAGTTCTTC.

V is TRBV4-3 and J is TRBJ2-3; possible D gene TRBD1, 6 bases. The CDR3 has 15 residues. Germline V gene sequence: CDR1 LGHNA, CDR2 YSLEER. The V gene lost 1 base and the J gene lost 1 base, with 9 bases spanning the gap. The CDR3 is CASSQAGAGTDTQYF. The CDR3, as DNA: TGCGCCAGCAGCCAAGCAGGGGCGGGCACAGATACGCAGTATTTT.

The V call is TRBV16, the J call TRBJ2-3; D ambiguous. The germline gives CDR1 KGHSY, CDR2 FQNENV. Trimming took off 1 base at V and 2 bases at J, with 10 bases between the two ends. The length of the CDR3 is 15 residues. The CDR3 nucleotides are TGTGCCAGCAGCCAATGGGCGCGCGACACAGATACGCAGTATTTT. Protein sequence: CASSQWARDTDTQYF.

The V gene is TRBV9, the J gene TRBJ2-5; TRBD2 agrees at 7 bases. V dropped 5 bases and J dropped 1; count of bases not matched to a gene: 8. This CDR3 spans 15 amino acids. Germline V CDR1 and CDR2: SGDLS, YYNGEE. CDR3 residues: CASRAGTNIQETQYF. The CDR3 region has the DNA TGTGCCAGCAGGGCCGGGACTAACATCCAAGAGACCCAGTACTTC.

CDR3 protein: CASSTQGQSRQPQHF. CDR3 DNA: TGTGCCAGTAGTACACAGGGACAGTCAAGACAGCCCCAGCATTTT. The rearrangement uses TRBV19 and TRBJ1-5; 7 bases agree with TRBD1. V shed 4 bases, J shed 7 bases, and the junction held 10 bases outside the gene matches. Germline values: CDR1 LNHDA, CDR2 SQIVND (reference sequence). This CDR3 is built from 15 residues.